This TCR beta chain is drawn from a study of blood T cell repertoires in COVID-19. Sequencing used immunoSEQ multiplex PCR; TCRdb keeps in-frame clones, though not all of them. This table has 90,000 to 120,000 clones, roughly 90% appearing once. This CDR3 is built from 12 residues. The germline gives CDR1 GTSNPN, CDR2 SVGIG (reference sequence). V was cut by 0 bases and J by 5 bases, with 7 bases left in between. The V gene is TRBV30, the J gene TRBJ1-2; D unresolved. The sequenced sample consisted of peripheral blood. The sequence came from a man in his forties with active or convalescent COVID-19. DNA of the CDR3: TGTGCCTGGAGTGTACCGGGGTATGGCTACACCTTC. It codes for CAWSVPGYGYTF.